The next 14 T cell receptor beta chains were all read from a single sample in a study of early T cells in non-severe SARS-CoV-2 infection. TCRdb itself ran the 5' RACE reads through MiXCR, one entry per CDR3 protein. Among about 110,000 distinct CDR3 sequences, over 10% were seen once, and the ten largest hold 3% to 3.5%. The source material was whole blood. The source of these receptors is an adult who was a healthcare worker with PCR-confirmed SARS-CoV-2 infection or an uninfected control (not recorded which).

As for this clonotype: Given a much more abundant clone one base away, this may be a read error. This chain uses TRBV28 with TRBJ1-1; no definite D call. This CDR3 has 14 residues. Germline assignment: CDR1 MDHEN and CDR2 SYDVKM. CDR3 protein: CVSSLIQKNTEAFF. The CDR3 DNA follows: TGTGTCAGCAGTTTAATCCAGAAGAACACTGAAGCTTTCTTT.

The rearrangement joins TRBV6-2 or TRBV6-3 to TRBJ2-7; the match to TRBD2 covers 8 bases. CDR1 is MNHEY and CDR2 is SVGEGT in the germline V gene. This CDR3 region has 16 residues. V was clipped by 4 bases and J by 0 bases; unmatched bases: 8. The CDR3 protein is CASSSSLAGYSYEQYF. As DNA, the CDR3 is TGTGCCAGCAGTTCTTCCCTAGCGGGCTACTCCTACGAGCAGTACTTC.

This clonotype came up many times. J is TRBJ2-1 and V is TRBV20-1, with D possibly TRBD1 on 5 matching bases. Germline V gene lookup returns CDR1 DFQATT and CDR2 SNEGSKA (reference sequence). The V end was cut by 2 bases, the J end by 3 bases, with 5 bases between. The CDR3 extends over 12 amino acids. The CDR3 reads CSARQGYNEQFF. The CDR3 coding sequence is TGCAGTGCTAGACAGGGCTACAATGAGCAGTTCTTC.

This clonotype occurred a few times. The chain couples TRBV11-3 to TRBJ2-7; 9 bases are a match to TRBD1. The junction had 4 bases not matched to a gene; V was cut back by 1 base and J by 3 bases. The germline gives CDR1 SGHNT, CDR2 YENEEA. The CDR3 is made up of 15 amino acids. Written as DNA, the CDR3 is TGTGCCAGCAGCTTAGCCGGGACAGGGATCTACGAGCAGTACTTC. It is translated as CASSLAGTGIYEQYF.

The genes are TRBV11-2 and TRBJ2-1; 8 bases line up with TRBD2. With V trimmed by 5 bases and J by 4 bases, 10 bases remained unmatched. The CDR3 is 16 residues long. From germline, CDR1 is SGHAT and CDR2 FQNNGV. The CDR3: CASSPAPGLGYNEQFF. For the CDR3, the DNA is TGTGCCAGCAGCCCCGCCCCGGGACTAGGGTACAATGAGCAGTTCTTC.

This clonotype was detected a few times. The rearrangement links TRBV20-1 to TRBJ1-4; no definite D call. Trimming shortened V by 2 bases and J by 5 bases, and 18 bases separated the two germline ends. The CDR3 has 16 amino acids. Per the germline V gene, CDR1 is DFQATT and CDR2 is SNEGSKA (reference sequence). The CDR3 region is CSARPHLREPNEKLFF. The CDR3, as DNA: TGCAGTGCTAGACCGCACCTCCGGGAGCCGAATGAAAAACTGTTTTTT.

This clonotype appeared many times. The CDR3 bases are TGTGCCAGCAGCCTCAGGACAGATAATTCACCCCTCCACTTT. Amino acids: CASSLRTDNSPLHF. The chain couples TRBV6-5 to TRBJ1-6, with D perhaps TRBD1 (6 bases). V dropped 6 bases and J dropped 5 bases, with 11 bases sitting between them. The CDR3 totals 14 residues. The germline V gene encodes CDR1 MNHEY and CDR2 SVGAGI.

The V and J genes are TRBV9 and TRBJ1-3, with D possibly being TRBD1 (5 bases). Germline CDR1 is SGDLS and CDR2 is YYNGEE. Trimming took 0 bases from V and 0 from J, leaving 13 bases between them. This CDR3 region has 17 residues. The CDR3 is CASSVVGTSSSGNTIYF. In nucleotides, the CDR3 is TGTGCCAGCAGCGTAGTTGGGACGTCAAGCTCTGGAAACACCATATATTTT. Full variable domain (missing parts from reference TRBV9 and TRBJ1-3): DSGVTQTPKHLITATGQRVTLRCSPRSGDLSVYWYQQSLDQGLQFLIQYYNGEERAKGNILERFSAQQFPDLHSELNLSSLELGDSALYFCASSVVGTSSSGNTIYFGEGSWLTVV.

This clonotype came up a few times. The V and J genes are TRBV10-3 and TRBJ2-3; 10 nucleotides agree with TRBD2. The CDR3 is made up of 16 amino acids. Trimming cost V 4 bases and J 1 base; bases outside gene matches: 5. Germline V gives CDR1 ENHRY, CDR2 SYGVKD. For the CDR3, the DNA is TGTGCCATCAGTGGCTCTCTAGCGGGGGGCACAGATACGCAGTATTTT. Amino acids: CAISGSLAGGTDTQYF.

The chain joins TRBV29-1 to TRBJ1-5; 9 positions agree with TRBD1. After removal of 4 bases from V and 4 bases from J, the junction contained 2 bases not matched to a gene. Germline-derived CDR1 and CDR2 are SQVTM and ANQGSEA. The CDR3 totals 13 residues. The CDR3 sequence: CSVATGGNQPQHF. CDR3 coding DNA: TGCAGCGTTGCGACAGGGGGAAATCAGCCCCAGCATTTT.

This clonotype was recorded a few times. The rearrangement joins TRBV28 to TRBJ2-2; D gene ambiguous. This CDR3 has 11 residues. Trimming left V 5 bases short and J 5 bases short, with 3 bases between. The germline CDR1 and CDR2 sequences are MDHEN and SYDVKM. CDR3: CASSVTGELFF. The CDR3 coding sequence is TGTGCCAGCAGTGTGACCGGGGAGCTGTTTTTT.

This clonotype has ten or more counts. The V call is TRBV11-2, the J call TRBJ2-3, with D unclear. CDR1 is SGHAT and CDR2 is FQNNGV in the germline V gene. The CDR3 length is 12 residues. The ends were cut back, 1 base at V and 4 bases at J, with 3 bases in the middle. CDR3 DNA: TGTGCCAGCAGCTTAGTATCAGATACGCAGTATTTT. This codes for CASSLVSDTQYF.

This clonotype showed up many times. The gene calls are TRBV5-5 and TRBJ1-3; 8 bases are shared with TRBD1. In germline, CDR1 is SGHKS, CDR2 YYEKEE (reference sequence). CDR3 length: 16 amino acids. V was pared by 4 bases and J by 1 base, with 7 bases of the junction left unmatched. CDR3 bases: TGTGCCAGCAGCCAAGGACAGGGAGGGTCTGGAAACACCATATATTTT. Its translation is CASSQGQGGSGNTIYF.

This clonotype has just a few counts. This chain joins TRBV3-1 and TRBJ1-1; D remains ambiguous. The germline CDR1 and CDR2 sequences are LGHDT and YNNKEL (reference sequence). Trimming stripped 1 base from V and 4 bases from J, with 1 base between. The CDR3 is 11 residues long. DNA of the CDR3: TGTGCCAGCAGCCAAGCCACTGAAGCTTTCTTT. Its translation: CASSQATEAFF.